This T cell receptor (beta chain) was captured by sequencing in a study of CD8 T cells in ankylosing spondylitis. Study-level points and caveats: Matched synovial fluid from ankylosing spondylitis patients was reported to be enriched for disease-linked clones. CD8+ disease-linked clones were present at relatively low frequencies in blood. Blood of patients with ankylosing spondylitis appeared to be characterized by a TCR beta motif of several highly homologous variants. Previously reported in reactive arthritis synovial fluid and blood were some of the motif variants.

Construction of TCR beta libraries was performed using quantitative 5'-RACE with molecular barcodes. TCRdb re-analysed the 5' RACE reads in MiXCR, keeping a single row per CDR3 protein. The sample yields 130,000 or so distinct CDR3 sequences, roughly 17% seen once. Only a few counts were recorded for this clonotype. The antigen is undetermined. This clonotype originated in a male donor with ankylosing spondylitis. The sequenced sample was blood, either unsorted or a sorted T cell fraction (not recorded which).

The CDR3 nucleotides read TGTGCCAGCAGTTACTCAGGGGGCAACGAGCAGTACTTC. Its translation is CASSYSGGNEQYF. The chain has TRBV6-5 and TRBJ2-7; the match to TRBD1 covers 7 bases. The ends lost 0 bases at V and 5 bases at J; junction bases unmatched: 1. This CDR3 is built from 13 residues. Per the germline V gene, CDR1 is MNHEY and CDR2 is SVGAGI.